These 18 T cell receptor beta chains came from one sample sequenced in a study of T cells in women clearing cervical HPV infection. Repertoires were generated with immunoSEQ multiplex PCR, while TCRdb's copy carries only in-frame clones and drops some. Its table records approximately 38,000 clones. What was sequenced was blood buffy coat. The receptor source for this set is a woman aged 18-70 years with a cervical HPV16 infection that either progressed to CIN3+ or cleared (not recorded which).

As to this clone: Read sequence stops 3 residues before the CDR3 end, and the germline J gene provides the missing end. V gene TRBV10-1 combines with J gene TRBJ2-3; 8 nucleotides match TRBD2. V lost 3 bases and J lost 2; bases outside the gene matches: 7. The length of the CDR3 is 16 residues. CDR1 is WNHNN, CDR2 SYGVQD, per germline (reference sequence). The CDR3 bases that were read are TGCGCCAGCAGTGACCCCCGGGGGGGGACCACAGATACG. Translation gives CASSDPRGGTTDT. The entire CDR3 protein reads CASSDPRGGTTDTQYF.

Notes on this clone: The CDR3 end is not reached by the read, which stops 3 residues before it; the germline J gene fills it in. The V gene is TRBV4-2, the J gene TRBJ1-6; perhaps TRBD1 as D (5 bases). The CDR3 length is 15 residues. CDR1 is LGHNA and CDR2 is YNFKEQ in the germline V gene. Trimming stripped 2 bases from V and 7 bases from J, with 12 bases between. The CDR3 loop is CASSQFYRGNSPLHF. The sequenced part of the CDR3 DNA is TGTGCCAGCAGCCAATTCTATAGGGGAAATTCACCC.

About this clone itself: The read is 3 residues too short to cover the CDR3 end, so that end is filled in from the germline J gene. The chain carries TRBV7-6 and TRBJ1-2; tentative D call: TRBD1 (6 bases). The CDR3 is made up of 16 amino acids. The germline V gene encodes CDR1 SGHVS and CDR2 FNYEAQ. The CDR3 DNA, read in part, is TGTGCCAGCAGTCCCTCTCGGGGACAAGCCTACAATGAC. Translation: CASSPSRGQAYND. The whole CDR3 protein is CASSPSRGQAYNDYTF.

Here the CDR3 reads CASSLRAEQFF. The CDR3 bases that were read are TGTGCCAGCAGTCTACGAGCTGAG. V usage is TRBV7-2 and J usage is TRBJ2-1, with unresolved D. The read falls 3 residues short of the CDR3 end, and the missing part is taken from the germline J gene. Germline V lookup: CDR1 SGHTA, CDR2 FQGNSA. Between the trimmed V and J ends, which lost 6 bases and 9 bases, there was a span of 9 bases. The CDR3 is made up of 11 amino acids.

Turning to this clone: The junction shows a germline mismatch at one end, possibly a read error. The missing CDR3 end, 3 residues past where the read stops, is filled in from the germline J gene. J is TRBJ1-2 and V is TRBV7-7; the D gene is possibly TRBD1 (6 bases). Germline V gene sequence: CDR1 SSHAT, CDR2 FNYEAQ (reference sequence). The CDR3 consists of 15 residues. The DNA read from the CDR3 is TGTGCTAGCAGCTTAGGGCAGGGGCAGACAGATACC. This translates into CASSLGQGQTDT. In full, the CDR3 reads CASSLGQGQTDTYTF.

Points on this clone: The DNA ends 3 residues before the CDR3 does, and the rest of the CDR3 is filled in from the germline J gene. The chain has TRBV7-2 and TRBJ1-1, with 10 nucleotides matching TRBD1. The ends lost 6 bases at V and 4 bases at J; junction bases unmatched: 8. The CDR3 has 15 amino acids. Germline CDR1 and CDR2: SGHTA and FQGNSA. CDR3 residues: CASSPRTGGTTEAFF. CDR3 DNA, as far as it was read: TGTGCCAGCAGTCCTCGGACAGGGGGTACCACTGAA.

Points on this clone: The read halts 3 residues ahead of the CDR3 end, with the missing end drawn from the germline J gene. V and J are TRBV18 and TRBJ2-7; weak D call: TRBD1 (6 bases). Germline V CDR1 and CDR2: KGHSH, LQKENI. The CDR3 consists of 12 residues. V was pared by 8 bases and J by 1 base, with 9 bases between. Here the CDR3 reads CASIDRSYEQYF. CDR3 bases read: TGTGCCAGCATCGACAGGTCCTACGAG.

CDR3 protein: CASSLATGGQPQHF. Incomplete CDR3 DNA: TGTGCCAGCAGCTTAGCGACAGGGGGTCAGCCC. The chain recombines TRBV11-2 with TRBJ1-5; 9 bases fit TRBD1. Sequencing ends 3 residues short of the CDR3 end; the germline J gene provides the rest. The V gene's germline CDR1 is SGHAT and CDR2 FQNNGV. The CDR3 extends over 14 amino acids. The junction had 1 base not matched to a gene; V was cut back by 1 base and J by 6 bases.

About this clone itself: The read comes to an end 3 residues before the CDR3 does, leaving the germline J gene to fill in the end. This chain connects TRBV29-1 to TRBJ1-2; possibly TRBD1 for D (5 bases). CDR1 is SQVTM and CDR2 is ANQGSEA in the germline V gene. CDR3 length equals 13 residues. CDR3 loop: CSVRGELNNDYTF. CDR3 DNA (partial): TGCAGCGTTCGGGGGGAACTCAACAATGAC.

Turning to this clone: The CDR3 extends 3 residues past the end of the read, so its final part is completed from the germline J gene. The rearrangement joins TRBV5-1 to TRBJ2-2, with a possible D match to TRBD1 (6 bases). Germline-derived CDR1 and CDR2 are SGHRS and YFSETQ. The V and J ends lost 4 bases and 1 base respectively, with 11 bases between them. The CDR3 totals 15 residues. CDR3 DNA, as far as it was read: TGCGCCAGCAGCCCTAAGACAGGGAACACCGGGGAG. Translated: CASSPKTGNTGE. The whole CDR3 protein reads CASSPKTGNTGELFF. The full variable domain, with the rest looked up from reference TRBV5-1 and TRBJ2-2, is KAGVTQTPRYLIKTRGQQVTLSCSPISGHRSVSWYQQTPGQGLQFLFEYFSETQRNKGNFPGRFSGRQFSNSRSEMNVSTLELGDSALYLCASSPKTGNTGELFFGEGSRLTVL.

Points on this clone: The read terminates 3 residues before the CDR3 end, so the remaining end is supplied by the germline J gene. The chain recombines TRBV5-1 with TRBJ1-3, with 7 bases lining up with TRBD1. This CDR3 contains 15 residues. Trimming at V came to 0 bases and at J to 4 bases, leaving 4 bases not matched to a gene. Germline CDR1 and CDR2: SGHRS and YFSETQ. The CDR3 protein is CASSLEGARGNTIYF. Partial CDR3 DNA: TGCGCCAGCAGCTTGGAGGGGGCTCGAGGAAACACC.

Concerning this clone: The CDR3 end lies 3 residues beyond the end of the read and is filled in from the germline J gene. The rearrangement joins TRBV28 to TRBJ2-6; 9 nucleotides line up with TRBD2. The length of the CDR3 is 18 residues. Unmatched junction bases numbered 10, after V lost 7 bases and J lost 0 bases. The germline V gene encodes CDR1 MDHEN and CDR2 SYDVKM. The CDR3 DNA, read in part, is TGTGCCAGCACCCAACGGCCGCGGGGGGGCTCTGGGGCCAACGTC. Encoded protein: CASTQRPRGGSGANV. The complete CDR3 protein is CASTQRPRGGSGANVLTF. Based on the CDR3 plus reference TRBV28 and TRBJ2-6, the full variable domain is DVKVTQSSRYLVKRTGEKVFLECVQDMDHENMFWYRQDPGLGLRLIYFSYDVKMKEKGDIPEGYSVSREKKERFSLILESASTNQTSMYLCASTQRPRGGSGANVLTFGAGSRLTVL.

On this clone itself: The read ends 3 residues shy of where the CDR3 ends; the end is completed using the germline J gene. The chain is built from TRBV2 and TRBJ2-5; no clear D. The ends were cut back, 4 bases at V and 5 bases at J, with 14 bases in the middle. The CDR3 sequence is 14 residues long. Germline V lookup: CDR1 SNHLY, CDR2 FYNNEI. The CDR3 sequence: CASSASGGRETQYF. CDR3 DNA, as far as it was read: TGTGCCAGCAGTGCGTCAGGTGGCAGGGAGACC.

On this clone itself: The CDR3 end lies 3 residues beyond the end of the read and is filled in from the germline J gene. Other DNA sequences in this sample translate to the same CDR3. The chain carries TRBV19 and TRBJ1-1, with 10 bases aligning to TRBD1. The CDR3 sequence is 14 residues long. The germline V gene encodes CDR1 LNHDA and CDR2 SQIVND (reference sequence). This chain's CDR3 is CASSLRDRGFEAFF. The sequenced CDR3 bases are TGTGCCAGTAGTCTCCGGGACAGGGGTTTCGAG. Full variable domain (rest looked up from reference TRBV19 and TRBJ1-1): DGGITQSPKYLFRKEGQNVTLSCEQNLNHDAMYWYRQDPGQGLRLIYYSQIVNDFQKGDIAEGYSVSREKKESFPLTVTSAQKNPTAFYLCASSLRDRGFEAFFGQGTRLTVV.

About this clone itself: The read finishes 3 residues shy of the CDR3 end, and the germline J gene is used to complete it. V gene TRBV30 combines with J gene TRBJ1-1, with unresolved D. Germline lookup yields CDR1 GTSNPN and CDR2 SVGIG (reference sequence). The CDR3 consists of 12 residues. The CDR3 loop reads CAWSSLIREAFF. The part of the CDR3 DNA that was read is TGTGCCTGGAGCTCCCTTATAAGGGAA.

Comment on this clone: The read gets to within 3 residues of the CDR3 end, and the germline J gene fills in the rest. J is TRBJ2-7 and V is TRBV20-1; 8 nucleotides line up with TRBD2. The V gene's germline CDR1 is DFQATT and CDR2 SNEGSKA (reference sequence). The CDR3 spans 15 residues. V shed 5 bases and J 4 bases; nucleotides not matched to a gene: 13. The CDR3 sequence: CSAGTGLAHLYEQYF. Partial CDR3 DNA: TGCAGTGCTGGGACCGGACTAGCCCATCTTTACGAG.

A word on this clone: The sequenced fragment ends 3 residues before the CDR3 boundary, so the rest is inferred from the germline J gene. The chain couples TRBV5-1 to TRBJ1-6; D perhaps matches TRBD1 (5 bases). The CDR3 length is 13 residues. Germline CDR1 is SGHRS and CDR2 is YFSETQ. The CDR3 protein is CASTTGGALALHF. The covered CDR3 bases are TGCGCCAGCACCACCGGCGGGGCTCTGGCC.

A remark on this clone: The CDR3 goes on 3 residues after the read ends, and that part is filled in from the germline J gene. The rearrangement joins TRBV5-6 to TRBJ2-6; D gene uncertain. CDR1 is SGHDT, CDR2 YYEEEE, per germline. Trimming took off 5 bases at V and 0 bases at J, with 6 bases between the two ends. This CDR3 is built from 14 residues. The CDR3 loop is CASSSISGANVLTF. Partial CDR3 DNA: TGTGCCAGCAGTTCCATCTCTGGGGCCAACGTC.